The text below deals with one T cell receptor beta chain. The source of the sample is a study of T-cell memory formation after mild COVID-19. In TCRdb, the 5' RACE reads were re-called with MiXCR into one record per CDR3 protein. The data hold approximately 210,000 distinct CDR3 sequences, with roughly 10% observed a single time. The ends were cut back, 1 base at V and 5 bases at J, with 13 bases in the middle. The CDR3 extends over 15 amino acids. Germline CDR1 SGHRS, CDR2 YFSETQ. Sequencing was done on a sample of PBMCs or a T cell subset sorted from them (not recorded which). The chain employs TRBV5-1 and TRBJ2-1; no reliable D call. This TCR was recovered from a young man who had mild COVID-19 (a few samples of this study predate the infection). Cell type and time point are not known. CDR3 in amino acids: CASSLRRAVNNEQFF. In nucleotides, the CDR3 is TGCGCCAGCAGCTTGCGCCGGGCCGTGAACAATGAGCAGTTCTTC.